Sequencing of this T cell receptor (beta chain) was carried out in a study of cytomegalovirus exposure and HLA in healthy donors. Primers for the PCR totalled 60 Vbeta and 13 Jbeta. The data were produced by immunoSEQ multiplex PCR, yet TCRdb's version contains in-frame clones alone and is incomplete. Seen here are roughly 150,000 clones, approximately 80% observed once, and the top ten hold 2.5% to 3.5%. Germline CDR1 SGHRS, CDR2 YFSETQ. The CDR3 is 16 amino acids. The trim removed 4 bases at V and 0 bases at J, leaving 2 bases unmatched. Sequencing was performed on PBMCs. The V gene is TRBV5-1, the J gene TRBJ2-2; TRBD1 matches at 11 bases. The TCR comes from a male donor in good health and CMV-seronegative. The CDR3 reads CASSPGQGANTGELFF. The DNA for the CDR3 is TGCGCCAGCAGCCCGGGACAGGGGGCGAACACCGGGGAGCTGTTTTTT.